The 4 T cell receptor beta chains below were found in one sample sequenced in a study of T-cell memory formation after mild COVID-19. Each CDR3 protein gets one entry after TCRdb re-called the 5' RACE reads with MiXCR. The table includes 450,000 to 700,000 distinct CDR3 sequences, approximately 18% detected once. The sample taken for sequencing was PBMCs or a T cell subset sorted from them (not recorded which). The receptors were sampled from an adult woman who had mild COVID-19 (a few samples of this study predate the infection). Cell type and time point are not known.

The chain's CDR3 is CASSSAGGGETQYF. CDR3 DNA sequence: TGCGCCAGCAGCTCAGCGGGGGGAGGAGAGACCCAGTACTTC. This rearrangement joins TRBV5-1 to TRBJ2-5; 9 nucleotides align to TRBD2. This CDR3 spans 14 amino acids. The trim removed 3 bases at V and 4 bases at J, leaving 4 bases unmatched. Germline CDR1 SGHRS, CDR2 YFSETQ. The complete variable domain, with remaining parts taken from reference TRBV5-1 and TRBJ2-5, reads KAGVTQTPRYLIKTRGQQVTLSCSPISGHRSVSWYQQTPGQGLQFLFEYFSETQRNKGNFPGRFSGRQFSNSRSEMNVSTLELGDSALYLCASSSAGGGETQYFGPGTRLLVL.

This clonotype was seen only a few times. The chain has TRBV28 and TRBJ1-5; no definite D call. This CDR3 spans 16 amino acids. Germline-derived CDR1 and CDR2 are MDHEN and SYDVKM. With 4 bases removed from V and 2 bases from J, the gap between germline ends came to 15 bases. This chain's CDR3 is CASSSEGDYRNQPQHF. Written as DNA, the CDR3 is TGTGCCAGCAGTTCGGAGGGAGACTATCGCAATCAGCCCCAGCATTTT.

This chain joins TRBV12-3 or TRBV12-4 and TRBJ1-2; no clear D gene. CDR3 size: 12 residues. Trimming pared 3 bases from V and 4 bases from J, leaving 6 bases between. For the CDR3, the DNA is TGTGCCAGCAGTTTCCCAGGCTATGGCTACACCTTC. It yields the protein CASSFPGYGYTF.

V and J are TRBV29-1 and TRBJ2-1; TRBD1 might be the D (6 bases). The CDR3 is 15 amino acids. Germline loops: CDR1 SQVTM, CDR2 ANQGSEA. Trimming cost V 7 bases and J 0 bases, with 16 bases left between them. CDR3: CSAVGQPSSYNEQFF. The CDR3 region has the DNA TGCAGCGCCGTGGGACAACCGAGCTCCTACAATGAGCAGTTCTTC.